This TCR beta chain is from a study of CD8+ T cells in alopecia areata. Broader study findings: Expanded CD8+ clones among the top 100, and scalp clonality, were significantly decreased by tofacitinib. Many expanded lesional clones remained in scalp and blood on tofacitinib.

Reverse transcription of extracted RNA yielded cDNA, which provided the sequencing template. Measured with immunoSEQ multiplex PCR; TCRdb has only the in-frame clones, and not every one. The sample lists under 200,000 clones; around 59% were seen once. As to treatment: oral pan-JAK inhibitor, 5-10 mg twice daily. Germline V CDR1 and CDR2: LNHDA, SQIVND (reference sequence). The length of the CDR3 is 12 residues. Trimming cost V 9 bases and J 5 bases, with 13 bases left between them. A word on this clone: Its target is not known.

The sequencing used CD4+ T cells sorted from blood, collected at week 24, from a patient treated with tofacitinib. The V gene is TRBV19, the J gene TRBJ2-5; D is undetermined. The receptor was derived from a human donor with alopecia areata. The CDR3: CARDRLGETQYF. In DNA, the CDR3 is TGTGCCAGAGACCGGTTGGGGGAGACCCAGTACTTC. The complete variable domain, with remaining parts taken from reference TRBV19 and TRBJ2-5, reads DGGITQSPKYLFRKEGQNVTLSCEQNLNHDAMYWYRQDPGQGLRLIYYSQIVNDFQKGDIAEGYSVSREKKESFPLTVTSAQKNPTAFYLCARDRLGETQYFGPGTRLLVL.